A selection of T cell receptor beta chains follows, all from one sample in a study of T cells after yellow fever vaccination. TCRdb called the 5' RACE reads again in MiXCR, with one record for every CDR3 protein. The profile shows 300,000 to 350,000 distinct CDR3 sequences, approximately 4% of them singletons. The sample was PBMCs, taken 5 days after the yellow fever booster vaccination. These receptor sequences come from a man aged 18 to 29 who received the YFV17D yellow fever vaccine. Both conserved end residues are trimmed from each CDR3. A clone size is listed for some rows: how often the clone was seen (once, few, many), or a class if it is expanded.

cdr3_length: 12
v_call: TRBV4-3
clone_size: few
cdr3_aa: ASSQGIATYEQY

cdr3_length: 12
v_call: TRBV5-6
clone_size: few
cdr3_aa: ASSWGGSSYEQY

cdr3_length: 14
v_call: TRBV7-9
clone_size: many
cdr3_aa: ASSSQGGRGRNIQY

cdr3_length: 14
v_call: TRBV9
clone_size: many
cdr3_aa: ASSVGNWGSYNEQF

cdr3_length: 17
v_call: TRBV4-3
clone_size: .
cdr3_aa: ASSQVLFGRVPVREKLF

cdr3_length: 11
v_call: TRBV9
clone_size: many
cdr3_aa: ASNRDTNYGYT

cdr3_length: 12
v_call: TRBV23-1
clone_size: few
cdr3_aa: ASSRDTGTDTQY

cdr3_length: 13
v_call: TRBV14
clone_size: .
cdr3_aa: ASSQPGAITDTQY

cdr3_length: 9
v_call: TRBV20-1
clone_size: few
cdr3_aa: SARDIETQY

cdr3_length: 15
v_call: TRBV27
clone_size: .
cdr3_aa: ASSLSSRFATNEKLF

cdr3_length: 10
v_call: TRBV5-4
clone_size: many
cdr3_aa: ASSLRNEKLF

cdr3_length: 16
v_call: TRBV21-1
clone_size: few
cdr3_aa: ASSKHTSPRDRNYGYT

cdr3_length: 11
v_call: TRBV10-3
clone_size: many
cdr3_aa: AISEGGNEKLF

cdr3_length: 11
v_call: TRBV7-9
clone_size: .
cdr3_aa: ASSFIRDRWAF

cdr3_length: 12
v_call: TRBV6-6
clone_size: many
cdr3_aa: ASRSTGGENEQF

cdr3_length: 12
v_call: TRBV10-2
clone_size: few
cdr3_aa: ASSDEGIRSEAF

cdr3_length: 12
v_call: TRBV7-8
clone_size: many
cdr3_aa: ASTGQPRRDTQY

cdr3_length: 12
v_call: TRBV5-1
clone_size: few
cdr3_aa: ASSLGRQGDEQF

cdr3_length: 12
v_call: TRBV6-6
clone_size: few
cdr3_aa: ASSLFGGGETQY

cdr3_length: 12
v_call: TRBV4-1
clone_size: many
cdr3_aa: ASSSTGIPGELF

cdr3_length: 13
v_call: TRBV6-1
clone_size: .
cdr3_aa: ASGGFRGREETQY

cdr3_length: 13
v_call: TRBV9
clone_size: .
cdr3_aa: ASSVSWGGAETQY

cdr3_length: 12
v_call: TRBV6-2/TRBV6-3
clone_size: few
cdr3_aa: ASSPGGSGQPQH

cdr3_length: 13
v_call: TRBV15
clone_size: many
cdr3_aa: ATSREMYMTDTQY

cdr3_length: 11
v_call: TRBV10-3
clone_size: many
cdr3_aa: AIRTDSQETQY

cdr3_length: 11
v_call: TRBV9
clone_size: many
cdr3_aa: ASSLRPHTEAF

cdr3_length: 9
v_call: TRBV2
clone_size: few
cdr3_aa: ASSELDTQY

cdr3_length: 13
v_call: TRBV25-1
clone_size: .
cdr3_aa: ASSEYQGAGETQY

cdr3_length: 13
v_call: TRBV20-1
clone_size: many
cdr3_aa: SASRSGGAGNEQF

cdr3_length: 11
v_call: TRBV12-3/TRBV12-4
clone_size: many
cdr3_aa: ASSPGQMYEQY

cdr3_length: 13
v_call: TRBV7-2
clone_size: few
cdr3_aa: ASSLSSSGAYEQY

cdr3_length: 11
v_call: TRBV11-2
clone_size: .
cdr3_aa: ASTTTRQETQY

cdr3_length: 18
v_call: TRBV10-3
clone_size: few
cdr3_aa: AISAGTGTGGALAGNTIY

cdr3_length: 13
v_call: TRBV15
clone_size: few
cdr3_aa: ATAIDRGSYNEQF

cdr3_length: 15
v_call: TRBV4-1
clone_size: .
cdr3_aa: ASSQVGTGGARTEAF

cdr3_length: 12
v_call: TRBV7-9
clone_size: .
cdr3_aa: ASPGRGPLDEQF

cdr3_length: 12
v_call: TRBV29-1
clone_size: many
cdr3_aa: SVTDNSGTYEQY

cdr3_length: 11
v_call: TRBV7-2
clone_size: many
cdr3_aa: ASSPQTGDTQY

cdr3_length: 14
v_call: TRBV9
clone_size: many
cdr3_aa: ASMRGLRKMAGELF

cdr3_length: 15
v_call: TRBV5-1
clone_size: many
cdr3_aa: ASSLAIRVDVADTQY

cdr3_length: 14
v_call: TRBV12-3/TRBV12-4
clone_size: many
cdr3_aa: ASTLLAGGPIGELF

cdr3_length: 14
v_call: TRBV5-1
clone_size: many
cdr3_aa: ASSLNVPPNTGELF

cdr3_length: 13
v_call: TRBV10-3
clone_size: few
cdr3_aa: AISPGALNTGELF

cdr3_length: 14
v_call: TRBV3-1
clone_size: .
cdr3_aa: ASKDWGQGKRHGYT

cdr3_length: 12
v_call: TRBV6-1
clone_size: many
cdr3_aa: ASSEGWGTDTQY

cdr3_length: 12
v_call: TRBV5-8
clone_size: few
cdr3_aa: ASRGGGDPDTQY

cdr3_length: 12
v_call: TRBV10-2
clone_size: few
cdr3_aa: ASSDRDLNQPQH

cdr3_length: 8
v_call: TRBV3-1
clone_size: many
cdr3_aa: ASSQETQY

cdr3_length: 11
v_call: TRBV27
clone_size: few
cdr3_aa: ASGTGVNTEAF

cdr3_length: 12
v_call: TRBV5-1
clone_size: many
cdr3_aa: ASRPGQGDTEAF

cdr3_length: 13
v_call: TRBV12-3/TRBV12-4
clone_size: .
cdr3_aa: ASSLRTGGYNEQF

cdr3_length: 14
v_call: TRBV10-2
clone_size: few
cdr3_aa: ASSEPTSGAYNEQF

cdr3_length: 13
v_call: TRBV7-3
clone_size: few
cdr3_aa: ASSFTRGGQETQY

cdr3_length: 12
v_call: TRBV5-1
clone_size: .
cdr3_aa: ASSFTPSYNEQF

cdr3_length: 13
v_call: TRBV29-1
clone_size: .
cdr3_aa: SVGWGTEANYGYT